This T cell receptor (beta chain) was identified in a study of T cells after yellow fever vaccination. Study results and caveats: CD4 and CD8 compartments shared a small share of clonotypes. Post-booster repertoires again held most primary-vaccination clones (approximately 96% CD4, roughly 88% CD8).

It was through 5'RACE template switching that TCR cDNA was made, with a universal primer site and UMIs added. TCRdb re-called the 5' RACE reads through MiXCR, storing one row per CDR3 protein. The repertoire holds about 340,000 distinct CDR3 sequences, with about 9.5% as singletons. This clonotype has more than one count but fewer than ten. Its target is not known. The CDR3 is 18 amino acids. J lost 4 bases, V lost 4 bases, and 17 bases had no gene match. The germline V gene encodes CDR1 SGHDT and CDR2 YYEEEE. The chain uses TRBV5-6 and TRBJ1-1, with TRBD1 matching over 9 bases. This sample comprised PBMCs, obtained on the day of the first yellow fever vaccination. This sequence originates from a man younger than 35 who received the YFV17D yellow fever vaccine. CDR3 DNA sequence: TGTGCCAGCAGCCCCCCTACTACAGGGGGCGAATGGGGCACTGAAGCTTTCTTT. Translation gives CASSPPTTGGEWGTEAFF.